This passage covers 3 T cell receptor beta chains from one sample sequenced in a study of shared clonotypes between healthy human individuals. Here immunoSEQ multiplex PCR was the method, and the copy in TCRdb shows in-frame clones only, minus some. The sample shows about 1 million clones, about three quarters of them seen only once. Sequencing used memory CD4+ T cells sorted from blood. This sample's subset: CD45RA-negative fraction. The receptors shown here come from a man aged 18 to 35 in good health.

This chain's CDR3 is CASSVGSKNYGYTF. The DNA of the CDR3 is TGTGCCAGCAGCGTAGGGAGCAAGAACTATGGCTACACCTTC. V and J are TRBV9 and TRBJ1-2, with D unresolved. Per the germline V gene, CDR1 is SGDLS and CDR2 is YYNGEE. This CDR3 comprises 14 residues. V gave up 0 bases and J gave up 2 bases, with 8 bases separating them.

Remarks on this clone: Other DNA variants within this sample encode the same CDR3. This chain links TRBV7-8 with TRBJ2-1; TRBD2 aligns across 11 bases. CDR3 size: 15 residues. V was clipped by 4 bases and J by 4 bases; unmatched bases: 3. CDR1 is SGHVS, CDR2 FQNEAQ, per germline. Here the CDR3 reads CASSSGTSGYNEQFF. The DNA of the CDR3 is TGTGCCAGCAGCTCGGGGACTAGCGGTTACAATGAGCAGTTCTTC. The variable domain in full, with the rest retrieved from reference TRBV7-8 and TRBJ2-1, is GAGVSQSPRYKVAKRGQDVALRCDPISGHVSLFWYQQALGQGPEFLTYFQNEAQLDKSGLPSDRFFAERPEGSVSTLKIQRTQQEDSAVYLCASSSGTSGYNEQFFGPGTRLTVL.

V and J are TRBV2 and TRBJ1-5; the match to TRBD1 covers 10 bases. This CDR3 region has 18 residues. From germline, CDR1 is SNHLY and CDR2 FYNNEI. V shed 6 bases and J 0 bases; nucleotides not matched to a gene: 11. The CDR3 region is CASRLGQGPPSSNQPQHF. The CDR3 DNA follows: TGTGCCAGCAGACTGGGACAGGGGCCCCCCTCTAGCAATCAGCCCCAGCATTTT.